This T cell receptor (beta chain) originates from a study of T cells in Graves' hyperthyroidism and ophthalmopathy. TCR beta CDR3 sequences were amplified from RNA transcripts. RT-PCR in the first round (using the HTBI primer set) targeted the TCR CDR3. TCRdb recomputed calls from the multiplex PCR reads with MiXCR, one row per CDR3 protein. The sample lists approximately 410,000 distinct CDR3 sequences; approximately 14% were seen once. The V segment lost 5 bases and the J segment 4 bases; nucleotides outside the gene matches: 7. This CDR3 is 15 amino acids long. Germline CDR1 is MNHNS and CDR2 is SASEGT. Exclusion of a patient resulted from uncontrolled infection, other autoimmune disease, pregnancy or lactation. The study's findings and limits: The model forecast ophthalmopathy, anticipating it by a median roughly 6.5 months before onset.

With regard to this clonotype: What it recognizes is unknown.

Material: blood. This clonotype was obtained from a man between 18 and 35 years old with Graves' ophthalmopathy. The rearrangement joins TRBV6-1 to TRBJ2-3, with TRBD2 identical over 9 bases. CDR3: CASSRSGSGADTQYF. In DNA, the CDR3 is TGTGCCAGCAGTCGTAGCGGGAGTGGGGCAGATACGCAGTATTTT.